This TCR beta chain came from a study of blood T cell repertoires in COVID-19. This table comes from immunoSEQ multiplex PCR, and its TCRdb copy is limited to in-frame clones, with some not included. The sample shows fewer than 400,000 clones, over 75% of them seen only once. This CDR3 comprises 15 residues. Germline assignment: CDR1 KGHSH and CDR2 LQKENI. The ends were cut back, 5 bases at V and 0 bases at J, with 14 bases in the middle. The study drew participants aged about 18 to 95 years from 20 to 30 US areas. This clonotype originated in a man aged 25 to 45 who had recovered from COVID-19. This chain links TRBV18 with TRBJ2-7; weak D call: TRBD2 (6 bases). Sequenced sample: PBMCs or T cells enriched from blood (not recorded which). CDR3 sequence: CASSEPFGGSYEQYF. The CDR3 DNA is TGTGCCAGCTCAGAACCCTTCGGGGGCTCCTACGAGCAGTACTTC.